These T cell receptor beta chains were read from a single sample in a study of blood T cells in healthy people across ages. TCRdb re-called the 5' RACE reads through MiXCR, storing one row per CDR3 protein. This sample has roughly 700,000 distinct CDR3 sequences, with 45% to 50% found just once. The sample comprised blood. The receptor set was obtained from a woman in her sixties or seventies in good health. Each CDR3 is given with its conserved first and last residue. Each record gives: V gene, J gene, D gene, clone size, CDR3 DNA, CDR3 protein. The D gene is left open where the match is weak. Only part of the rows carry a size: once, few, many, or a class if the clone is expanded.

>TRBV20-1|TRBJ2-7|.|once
TGCAGTGCTGGAGGATTTGGCCGATCACCCTACGAGCAGTACTTC
CSAGGFGRSPYEQYF
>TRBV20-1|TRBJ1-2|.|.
TGCAGTGCACGTTCCGGGATGGGAGGCTACACCTTC
CSARSGMGGYTF
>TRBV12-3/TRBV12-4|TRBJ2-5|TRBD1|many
TGTGCCAGCAGTCGGGCGACAGGGGCAAAAGAGACCCAGTACTTC
CASSRATGAKETQYF
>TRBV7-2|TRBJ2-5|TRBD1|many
TGTGCCAGCAGCTTTAGCCCAGGACAGGAAGAGACCCAGTACTTC
CASSFSPGQEETQYF
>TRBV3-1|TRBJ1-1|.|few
TGTGCCAGCAGCCCCCCAAGGGGACAAACTGAAGCTTTCTTT
CASSPPRGQTEAFF
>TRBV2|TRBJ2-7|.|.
TGTGCCAGCAGTGGGGTACTTAGCTCCTACGAGCAGTACTTC
CASSGVLSSYEQYF
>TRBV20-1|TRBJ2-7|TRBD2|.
TGCAGTGCTACCATAGCGGGGGGAATAGGGGAGCAGTACTTC
CSATIAGGIGEQYF
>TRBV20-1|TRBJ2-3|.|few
TGCAGTGCTAGAGTGGGACTCGAGGGGCCCCGCACAGATACGCAGTATTTT
CSARVGLEGPRTDTQYF
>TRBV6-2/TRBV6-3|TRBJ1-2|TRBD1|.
TGTGCCAGCAGTGACAGGGTCTATGGCTACACCTTC
CASSDRVYGYTF
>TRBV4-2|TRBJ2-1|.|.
TGTGCCAGCAGCCAAGGGGGCGTGAGTGAATACAATGAGCAGTTCTTC
CASSQGGVSEYNEQFF
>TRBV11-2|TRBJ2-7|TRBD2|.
TGTGCCAGCAGCCTCCCCCGGACTAGCGGGGACGAGCAGTACTTC
CASSLPRTSGDEQYF
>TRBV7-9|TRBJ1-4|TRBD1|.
TGTGCCAGCAGCCCACGACAGGGTAGAGGCGAAAAACTGTTTTTT
CASSPRQGRGEKLFF
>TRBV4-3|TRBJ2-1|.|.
TGCGCCAGCAGCCAAGAGGGATCGTCAGGCAATGAGCAGTTCTTC
CASSQEGSSGNEQFF
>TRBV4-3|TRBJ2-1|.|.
TGCGCCAGCAGCCAAGATGTGGCAGGGGAACAAGATGAGCAGTTCTTC
CASSQDVAGEQDEQFF
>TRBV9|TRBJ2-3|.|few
TGTGCCAGCAGCGTAGGGGTTGGGGTCAGGCCAGATACGCAGTATTTT
CASSVGVGVRPDTQYF
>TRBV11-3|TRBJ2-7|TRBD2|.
TGTGCCAGCAGCTTAGGGGGCGGGAGCAACGAGCAGTACTTC
CASSLGGGSNEQYF
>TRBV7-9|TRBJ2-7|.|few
TGTGCCAGCAGCTTAGCTCCCTACGAGCAGTACTTC
CASSLAPYEQYF
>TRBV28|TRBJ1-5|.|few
TGTGCCAGCACCGACCCAGGGCCCAATCAGCCCCAGCATTTT
CASTDPGPNQPQHF
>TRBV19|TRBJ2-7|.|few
TGTGCCAGTAGGCCGACAGGTCCCTCCTACGAGCAGTACTTC
CASRPTGPSYEQYF
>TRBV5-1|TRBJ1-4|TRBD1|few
TGCGCCAGCAGCCGGGACAGCCCTAATGAAAAACTGTTTTTT
CASSRDSPNEKLFF
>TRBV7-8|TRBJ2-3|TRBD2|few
TGTGCCAGCAGTCTAGCGGGAGTAAAGGATACGCAGTATTTT
CASSLAGVKDTQYF
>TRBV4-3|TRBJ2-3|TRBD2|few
TGCGCCAGCAGCCATGAACCCCCCACCGAGGGGCGGGAGGGCCGAGATACGCAGTATTTT
CASSHEPPTEGREGRDTQYF
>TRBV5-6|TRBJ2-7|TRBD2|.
TGTGCCAGCAGCTTGGCCAATGGAGCGGGAAAGCACGAGCAGTACTTC
CASSLANGAGKHEQYF
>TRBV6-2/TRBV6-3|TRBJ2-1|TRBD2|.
TGTGCCAGCAGTTTCTCTACCGGACTAGCCTACGAGCAGTTCTTC
CASSFSTGLAYEQFF
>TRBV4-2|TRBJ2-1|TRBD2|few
TGTGCCAGCAGCCAAGTGTCACTAGCGGGAGGGGGCAATGAGCAGTTCTTC
CASSQVSLAGGGNEQFF
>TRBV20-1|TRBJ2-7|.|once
TGCAGTGCTTCCGGCCCAGGGAGCTCCTACGAGCAGTACTTC
CSASGPGSSYEQYF
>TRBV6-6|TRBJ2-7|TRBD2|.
TGTGCCAGCAGTTACGCTGCGGGAGTTGGATTGAATGAGCAGTACTTC
CASSYAAGVGLNEQYF
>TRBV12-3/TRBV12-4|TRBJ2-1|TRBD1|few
TGTGCCAGCAGCCCCTTGACAGGGTCCTACAATGAGCAGTTCTTC
CASSPLTGSYNEQFF
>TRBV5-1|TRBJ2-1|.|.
TGCGCCGGCAGCTTGGATGGGTCCGCGTACAATGAGCAGTTCTTC
CAGSLDGSAYNEQFF
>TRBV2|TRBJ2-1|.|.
TGTGCCAGCAGGCAAGCTGGTGCTCCTACAAGCGAGCAGTTCTTC
CASRQAGAPTSEQFF
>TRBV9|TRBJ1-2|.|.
TGTGCCAGCAGCTCAGACTCCGGGACAAATTCTTTCTACACCTTC
CASSSDSGTNSFYTF
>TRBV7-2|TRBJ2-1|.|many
TGTGCCAGCAGCCCGTCCCGGGCAGGCTCCTACAATGAGCAGTTCTTC
CASSPSRAGSYNEQFF
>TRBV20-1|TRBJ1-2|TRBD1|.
TGCAGTGCTAGAGCGGACAGGGGTTCGTATGGCTACACCTTC
CSARADRGSYGYTF
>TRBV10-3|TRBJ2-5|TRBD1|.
TGTGCCATCAGTGACCGGGACAGGGGGTCAGAGACCCAGTACTTC
CAISDRDRGSETQYF
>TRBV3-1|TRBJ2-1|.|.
TGTGCCAGCAGCCGGGGGTATTCAGGGGAGCAGTTCTTC
CASSRGYSGEQFF
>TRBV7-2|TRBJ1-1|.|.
TGTGCCAGCAGCGTATCCCCGAACACTGAAGCTTTCTTT
CASSVSPNTEAFF
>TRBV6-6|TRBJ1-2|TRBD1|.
TGTGCCAGCAGTTATGGGACAGGGGAGGTTTTCGGCTACACCTTC
CASSYGTGEVFGYTF
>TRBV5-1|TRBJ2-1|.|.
TGCGCCTCGAGAGGAGGGGAGCCGAAGAATGAGCAGTTCTTC
CASRGGEPKNEQFF
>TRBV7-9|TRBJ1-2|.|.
TGTGCCAGCAGCGGGCAGGGGTTTGGCTATGGCTACACCTTC
CASSGQGFGYGYTF
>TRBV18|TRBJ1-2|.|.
TGTGCCAGCTCACCCGAGTTGGAAGGGAGTGGCTACACCTTC
CASSPELEGSGYTF
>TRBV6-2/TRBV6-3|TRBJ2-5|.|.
TGTGCCAGCAGTTACTGGGCCGGCCAGGGCCAGCAGTACTTC
CASSYWAGQGQQYF
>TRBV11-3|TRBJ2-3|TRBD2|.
TGTGCCAGCAGCCCCCGGGCGGGAGGAAGCAGAGATACGCAGTATTTT
CASSPRAGGSRDTQYF
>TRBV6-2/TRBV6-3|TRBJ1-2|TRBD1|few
TGTGCCAGCAGTTACGACAGGGGCTATGGCTACACCTTC
CASSYDRGYGYTF
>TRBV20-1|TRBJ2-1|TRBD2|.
TGCAGTGCTAGAGATCGTCGGAGCGGGAGTTATGAGCAGTTCTTC
CSARDRRSGSYEQFF
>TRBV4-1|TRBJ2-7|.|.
TGCGCCAGCAGCTCCCGGGGGCTCAATTACGAGCAGTACTTC
CASSSRGLNYEQYF
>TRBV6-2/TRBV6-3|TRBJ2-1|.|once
TGTGCCAGCAAACCCACGTGGGATGAGCAGTTCTTC
CASKPTWDEQFF
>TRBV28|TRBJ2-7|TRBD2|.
TGTGCCAGCAATATTCTTGGGGAGGGGAAAAACGAGCAGTACTTC
CASNILGEGKNEQYF
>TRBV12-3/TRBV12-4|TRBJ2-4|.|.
TGTGCCAGCAGTTTTCCAGGGGTGAACATTCAGTACTTC
CASSFPGVNIQYF
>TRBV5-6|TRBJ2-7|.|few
TGTGCCAGCAGCTCCCTGGGACTGCTCTCCTACGAGCAGTACTTC
CASSSLGLLSYEQYF
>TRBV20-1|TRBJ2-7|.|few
TGCAGTGCTAGTGATAGAACTATAACCTACGAGCAGTACTTC
CSASDRTITYEQYF